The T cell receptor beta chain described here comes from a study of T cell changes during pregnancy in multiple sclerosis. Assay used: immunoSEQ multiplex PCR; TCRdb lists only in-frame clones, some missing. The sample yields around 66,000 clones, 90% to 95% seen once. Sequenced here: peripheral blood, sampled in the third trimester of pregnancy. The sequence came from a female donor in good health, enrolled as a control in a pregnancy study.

The chain's CDR3 is CASSSGTSGLSEQFF. CDR3 coding DNA: TGTGCCAGCAGCTCCGGGACTAGCGGTCTATCGGAGCAGTTCTTC. This chain links TRBV5-4 with TRBJ2-1; 11 positions match TRBD2. The CDR3 has 15 residues. Germline V gene sequence: CDR1 SGHNT, CDR2 YYREEE (reference sequence). The V and J ends lost 3 bases and 10 bases, in that order; junction bases with no gene match: 9.